A single sample gave rise to the 5 T cell receptor beta chains below, sequenced in a study of T cells after yellow fever vaccination. One entry per CDR3 protein results from TCRdb running MiXCR on the 5' RACE reads. Of about 580,000 distinct CDR3 sequences in the sample, roughly a sixth were seen once. Material: PBMCs, obtained roughly 5 days after the first yellow fever vaccination. These receptors all come from a man aged 18 to 29 who received the YFV17D yellow fever vaccine.

This clonotype was picked up one time. V is TRBV3-1 and J is TRBJ2-6, with 7 bases matching TRBD2. The CDR3 loop spans 17 amino acids. The V gene end was trimmed by 2 bases and the J gene end by 1 base; junction bases not matched to a gene: 5. Germline V gene data show CDR1 as LGHDT and CDR2 as YNNKEL (reference sequence). The CDR3 region is CASSQRGERSGANVLTF. CDR3 DNA: TGTGCCAGCAGCCAACGGGGGGAAAGGTCTGGGGCCAACGTCCTGACTTTC.

The chain links TRBV5-1 to TRBJ2-5, with a possible D match to TRBD1 (6 bases). V was shortened by 6 bases and J by 1 base, with 25 bases between the two germline ends. The CDR3 sequence is 18 residues long. CDR1 is SGHRS, CDR2 YFSETQ, per germline. The CDR3 sequence is CASTPEERTATLQETQYF. In DNA form, the CDR3 reads TGCGCCAGCACCCCAGAGGAAAGGACAGCAACACTCCAAGAGACCCAGTACTTC.

This clonotype was seen a few times. The chain has TRBV6-5 and TRBJ1-1; D is perhaps TRBD1 (6 bases). CDR1 and CDR2 (germline): MNHEY, SVGAGI. The CDR3 extends over 12 amino acids. Trimming removed 7 bases at V and 10 bases at J, with 16 bases between. DNA of the CDR3: TGTGCCAGCATTCTGACAGGAGGGATAGCTTTCTTT. The encoded protein is CASILTGGIAFF.

The genes are TRBV7-8 and TRBJ2-5, with 11 bases matching TRBD1. This CDR3 region has 14 residues. CDR1 is SGHVS, CDR2 FQNEAQ, per germline. V shed 5 bases and J 5 bases; nucleotides not matched to a gene: 4. The CDR3 loop is CASSVGQGAETQYF. CDR3 sequence (DNA): TGTGCCAGCAGCGTCGGACAGGGGGCGGAGACCCAGTACTTC.

This clonotype was detected only a few times. This sequence joins TRBV18 and TRBJ1-1; no reliable D call. This CDR3 spans 15 amino acids. CDR1 is KGHSH, CDR2 LQKENI, per germline. V lost 3 bases to trimming and J lost 0 bases, with 11 bases between them. The CDR3 sequence is CASSPSNLMNTEAFF. CDR3 DNA: TGTGCCAGCTCACCGTCTAACCTAATGAACACTGAAGCTTTCTTT.